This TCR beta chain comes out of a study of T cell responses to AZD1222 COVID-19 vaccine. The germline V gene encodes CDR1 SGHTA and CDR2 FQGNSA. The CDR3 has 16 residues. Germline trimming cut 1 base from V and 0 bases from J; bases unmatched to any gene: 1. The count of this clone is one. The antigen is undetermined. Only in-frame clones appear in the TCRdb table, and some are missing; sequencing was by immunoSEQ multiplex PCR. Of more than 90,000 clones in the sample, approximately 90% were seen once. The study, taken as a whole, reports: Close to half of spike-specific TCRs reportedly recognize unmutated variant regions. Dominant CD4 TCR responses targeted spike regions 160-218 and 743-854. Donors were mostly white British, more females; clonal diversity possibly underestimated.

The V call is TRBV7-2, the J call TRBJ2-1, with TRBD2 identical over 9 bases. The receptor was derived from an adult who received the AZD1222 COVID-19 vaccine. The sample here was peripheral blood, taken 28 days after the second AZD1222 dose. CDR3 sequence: CASSLVAGASYNEQFF. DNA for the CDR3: TGTGCCAGCAGCTTAGTAGCGGGGGCCTCCTACAATGAGCAGTTCTTC.